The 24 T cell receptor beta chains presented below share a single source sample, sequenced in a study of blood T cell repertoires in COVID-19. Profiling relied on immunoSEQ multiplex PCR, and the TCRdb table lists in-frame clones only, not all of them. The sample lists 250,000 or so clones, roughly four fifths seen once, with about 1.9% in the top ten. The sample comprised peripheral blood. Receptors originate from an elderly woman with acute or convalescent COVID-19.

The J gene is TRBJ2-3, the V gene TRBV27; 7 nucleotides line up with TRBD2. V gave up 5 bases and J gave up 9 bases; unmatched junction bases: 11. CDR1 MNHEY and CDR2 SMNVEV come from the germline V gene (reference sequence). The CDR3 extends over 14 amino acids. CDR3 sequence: CASSALGGSRTQYF. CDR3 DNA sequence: TGTGCCAGCAGTGCCCTAGGCGGGAGCAGGACGCAGTATTTT.

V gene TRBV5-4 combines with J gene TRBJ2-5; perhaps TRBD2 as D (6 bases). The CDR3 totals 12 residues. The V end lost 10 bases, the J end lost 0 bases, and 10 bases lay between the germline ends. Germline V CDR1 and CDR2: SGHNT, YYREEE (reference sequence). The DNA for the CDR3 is TGTGCCGGCTCGGGAGACCAAGAGACCCAGTACTTC. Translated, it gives CAGSGDQETQYF.

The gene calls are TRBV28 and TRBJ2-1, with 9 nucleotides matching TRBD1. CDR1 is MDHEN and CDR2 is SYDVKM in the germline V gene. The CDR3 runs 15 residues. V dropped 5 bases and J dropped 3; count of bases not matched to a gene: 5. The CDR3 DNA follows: TGTGCCAGCAGTCCCGGGACAGGGAACTACAATGAGCAGTTCTTC. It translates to CASSPGTGNYNEQFF.

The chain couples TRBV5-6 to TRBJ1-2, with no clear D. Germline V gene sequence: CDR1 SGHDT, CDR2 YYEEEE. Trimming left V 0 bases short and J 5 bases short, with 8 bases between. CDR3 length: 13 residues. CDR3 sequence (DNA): TGTGCCAGCAGCTTGGAGCAGGTTTATGGCTACACCTTC. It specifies CASSLEQVYGYTF.

CDR3 nucleotides: TGTGCCAGCAGTTCCACATCCCGGGGTTATAGCAATCAGCCCCAGCATTTT. It translates to CASSSTSRGYSNQPQHF. J is TRBJ1-5 and V is TRBV27; D not certain. V dropped 4 bases and J dropped 0 bases, with 16 bases sitting between them. Germline CDR1 is MNHEY and CDR2 is SMNVEV (reference sequence). The CDR3 is made up of 17 amino acids.

The CDR3 DNA reads TGTGCCAGCAGCGTGGCCCCCCACCGATACGAGCAGTACTTC. Residues: CASSVAPHRYEQYF. J is TRBJ2-7 and V is TRBV7-2; no firm D call. V dropped 5 bases and J dropped 4 bases, with 15 bases sitting between them. Germline V gene sequence: CDR1 SGHTA, CDR2 FQGNSA. This CDR3 is built from 14 residues.

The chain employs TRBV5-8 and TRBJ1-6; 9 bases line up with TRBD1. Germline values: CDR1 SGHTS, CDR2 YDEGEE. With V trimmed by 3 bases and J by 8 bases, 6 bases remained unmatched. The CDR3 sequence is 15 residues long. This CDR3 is CASSWGDRADSPLHF. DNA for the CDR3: TGTGCCAGCAGCTGGGGGGACAGGGCTGATTCACCCCTCCACTTT.

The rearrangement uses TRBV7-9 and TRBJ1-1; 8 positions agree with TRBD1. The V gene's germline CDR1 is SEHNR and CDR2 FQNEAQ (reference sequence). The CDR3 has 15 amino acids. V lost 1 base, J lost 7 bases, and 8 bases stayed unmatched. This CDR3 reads CASSLEGQGSLEAFF. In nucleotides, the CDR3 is TGTGCCAGCAGCTTAGAAGGACAGGGCTCTCTTGAAGCTTTCTTT.

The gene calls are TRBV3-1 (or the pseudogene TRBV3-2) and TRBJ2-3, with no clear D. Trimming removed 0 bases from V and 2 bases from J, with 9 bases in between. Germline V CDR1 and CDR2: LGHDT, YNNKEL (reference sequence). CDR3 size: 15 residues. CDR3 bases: TGTGCCAGCAGCCAAGACAGGTTGGCCACAGATACGCAGTATTTT. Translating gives CASSQDRLATDTQYF.

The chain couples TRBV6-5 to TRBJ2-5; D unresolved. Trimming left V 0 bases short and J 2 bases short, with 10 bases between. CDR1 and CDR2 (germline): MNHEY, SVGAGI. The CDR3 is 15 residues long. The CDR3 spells CASSYSVAGQETQYF. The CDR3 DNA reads TGTGCCAGCAGTTACTCGGTTGCAGGACAAGAGACCCAGTACTTC.

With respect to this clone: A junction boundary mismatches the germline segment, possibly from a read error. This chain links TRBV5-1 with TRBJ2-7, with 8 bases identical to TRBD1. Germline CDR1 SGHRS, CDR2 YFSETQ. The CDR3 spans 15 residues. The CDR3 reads CARSARSGGWGEQYF. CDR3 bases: TGCGCCCGCAGCGCGAGATCAGGGGGCTGGGGGGAGCAGTACTTC.

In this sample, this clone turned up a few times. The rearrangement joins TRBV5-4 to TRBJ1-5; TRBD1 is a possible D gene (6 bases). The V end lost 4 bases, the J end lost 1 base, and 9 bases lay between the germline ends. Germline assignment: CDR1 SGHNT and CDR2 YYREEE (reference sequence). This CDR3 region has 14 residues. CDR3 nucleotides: TGTGCCAGCAGCCAACAGGGCAGCAATCAGCCCCAGCATTTT. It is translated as CASSQQGSNQPQHF.

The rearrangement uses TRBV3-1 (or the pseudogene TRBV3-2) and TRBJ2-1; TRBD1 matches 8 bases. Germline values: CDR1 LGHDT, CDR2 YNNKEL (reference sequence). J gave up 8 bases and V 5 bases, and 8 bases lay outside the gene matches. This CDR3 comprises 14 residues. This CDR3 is CASSWGQVGDEQFF. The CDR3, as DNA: TGTGCCAGCAGCTGGGGACAGGTAGGCGATGAGCAGTTCTTC.

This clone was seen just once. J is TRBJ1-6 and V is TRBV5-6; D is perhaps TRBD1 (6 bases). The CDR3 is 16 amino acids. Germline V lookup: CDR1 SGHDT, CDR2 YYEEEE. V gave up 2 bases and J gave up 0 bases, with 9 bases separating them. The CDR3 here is CASSFRGGSYNSPLHF. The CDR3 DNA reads TGTGCCAGCAGCTTCAGGGGCGGCTCCTATAATTCACCCCTCCACTTT.

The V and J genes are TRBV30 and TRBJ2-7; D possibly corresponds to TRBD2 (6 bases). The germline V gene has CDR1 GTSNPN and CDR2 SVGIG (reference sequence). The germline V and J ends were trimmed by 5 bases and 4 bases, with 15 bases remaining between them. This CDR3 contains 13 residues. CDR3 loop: CAWERVSHYEQYF. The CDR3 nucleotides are TGTGCCTGGGAGCGGGTTAGCCATTACGAGCAGTACTTC.

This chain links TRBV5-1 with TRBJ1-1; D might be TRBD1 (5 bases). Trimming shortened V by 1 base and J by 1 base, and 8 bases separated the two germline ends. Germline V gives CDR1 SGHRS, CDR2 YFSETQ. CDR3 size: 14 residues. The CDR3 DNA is TGCGCCAGCAGCTTGAACAGGAGGAACACTGAAGCTTTCTTT. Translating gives CASSLNRRNTEAFF.

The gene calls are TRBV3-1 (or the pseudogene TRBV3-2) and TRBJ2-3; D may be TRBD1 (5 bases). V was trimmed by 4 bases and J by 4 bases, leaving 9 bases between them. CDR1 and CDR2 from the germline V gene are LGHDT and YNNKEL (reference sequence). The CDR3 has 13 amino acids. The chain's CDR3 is CASSLRQSDTQYF. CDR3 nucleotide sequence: TGTGCCAGCAGCCTCCGACAGTCAGATACGCAGTATTTT.

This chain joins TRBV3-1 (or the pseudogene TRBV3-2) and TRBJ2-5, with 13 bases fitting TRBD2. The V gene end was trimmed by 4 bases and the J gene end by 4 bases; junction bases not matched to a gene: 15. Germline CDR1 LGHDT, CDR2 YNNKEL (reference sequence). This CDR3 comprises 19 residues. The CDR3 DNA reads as TGTGCCAGCAGCCCCCTTGGGGGACTAGCGGGAAGTGGGGGAGAGACCCAGTACTTC. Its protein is CASSPLGGLAGSGGETQYF.

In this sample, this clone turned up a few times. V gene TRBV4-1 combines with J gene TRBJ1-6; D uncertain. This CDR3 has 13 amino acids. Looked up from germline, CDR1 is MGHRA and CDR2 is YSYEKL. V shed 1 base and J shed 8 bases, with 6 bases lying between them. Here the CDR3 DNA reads TGCGCCAGCAGCCAAGGTACTTATTCACCCCTCCACTTT. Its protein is CASSQGTYSPLHF.

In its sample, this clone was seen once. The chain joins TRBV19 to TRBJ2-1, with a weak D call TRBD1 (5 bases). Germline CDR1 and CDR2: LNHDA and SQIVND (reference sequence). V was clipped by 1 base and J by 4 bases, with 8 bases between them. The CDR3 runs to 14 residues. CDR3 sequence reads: CASSIGDSYNEQFF. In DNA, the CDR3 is TGTGCCAGTAGTATAGGAGACAGTTACAATGAGCAGTTCTTC.

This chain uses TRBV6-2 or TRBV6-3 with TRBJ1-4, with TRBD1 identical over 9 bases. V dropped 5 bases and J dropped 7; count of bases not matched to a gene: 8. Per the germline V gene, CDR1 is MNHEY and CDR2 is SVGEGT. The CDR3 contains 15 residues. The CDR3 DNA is TGTGCCAGCAGTCAAAGCGGACAGGGGATTGAAAAACTGTTTTTT. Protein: CASSQSGQGIEKLFF.

This CDR3 is CASSHQNTGELFF. The CDR3 DNA sequence: TGTGCCAGCAGCCACCAGAACACCGGGGAGCTGTTTTTT. The rearrangement uses TRBV14 and TRBJ2-2; no firm D call. Between the trimmed V and J ends, which lost 3 bases and 1 base, there was a span of 3 bases. The length of the CDR3 is 13 residues. The germline V gene has CDR1 SGHDN and CDR2 FVKESK.

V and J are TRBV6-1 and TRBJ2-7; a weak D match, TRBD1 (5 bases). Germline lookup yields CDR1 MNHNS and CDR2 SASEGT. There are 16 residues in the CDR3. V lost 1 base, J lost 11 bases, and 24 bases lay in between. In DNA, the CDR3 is TGTGCCAGCAGTGAAGGGGGCCTAGGACGGGCCGGGTGGGAGTACTTC. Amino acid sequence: CASSEGGLGRAGWEYF.

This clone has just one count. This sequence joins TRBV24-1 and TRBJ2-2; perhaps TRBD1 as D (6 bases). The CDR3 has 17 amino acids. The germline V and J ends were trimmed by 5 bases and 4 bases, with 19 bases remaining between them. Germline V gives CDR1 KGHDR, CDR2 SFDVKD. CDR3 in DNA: TGTGCCACCAGTGCCGGCGTAGGGGGAGTAGTCACCGGGGAGCTGTTTTTT. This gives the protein CATSAGVGGVVTGELFF.